This T cell receptor (beta chain) was recovered during a study of CDR3 diversity in severe acne (dated by TCRdb to the late 2010s). The library was generated by PCR. TCRdb lists the instrument as Illumina HiSeq 2000. TCRdb trimmed the raw reads at Q25, called clones with MiXCR and kept productive beta chains. Duplicate CDR3 protein sequences are folded into a single record with the most common DNA and genes. The sample has some 85,000 distinct CDR3 sequences on record, under 55% of them singletons. The ten largest make up around 10% of the sample. On this clonotype: Its antigen is unknown. A junction end diverges from the germline sequence, so it may reflect a read error.

From a lookup of the germline V gene, CDR1 and CDR2 are SQVTM and ANQGSEA. CDR3 length: 20 amino acids, cysteine to phenylalanine. The sequence is cut down to CDR3 DNA, 60 bases in frame from base 1. This TCR was sampled from a male donor with severe acne vulgaris. The V and J genes are TRBV29-1 and TRBJ2-4, with no confident D gene call. The material sequenced was blood. The CDR3 here reads CSAEKAEPPQSTGFVNIQYF. The base sequence is TGCAGCGCTGAAAAGGCGGAGCCTCCGCAAAGCACCGGGTTTGTCAACATTCAGTACTTC.